The clone carrying this T cell receptor beta chain was counted once. The record originates from a study of cytomegalovirus exposure and HLA in healthy donors. Primers for the PCR totalled 60 Vbeta and 13 Jbeta. Produced via immunoSEQ multiplex PCR; TCRdb's table is partial and in-frame only. The data show under 200,000 clones, approximately 85% seen once. The CDR3 length is 14 residues. Germline V gives CDR1 SGHDN, CDR2 FVKESK. V lost 4 bases and J lost 8; bases outside the gene matches: 8. The TCR originated in a young man in good health and CMV-seropositive. The chain uses TRBV14 and TRBJ1-2; 9 bases fit TRBD1. The sequenced sample was PBMCs. Written as DNA, the CDR3 is TGTGCCAGCAGCCGCCTGGGACAGGGAGGAGGCTACACCTTC. Protein sequence: CASSRLGQGGGYTF. Complete variable domain (other parts from reference TRBV14 and TRBJ1-2): EAGVTQFPSHSVIEKGQTVTLRCDPISGHDNLYWYRRVMGKEIKFLLHFVKESKQDESGMPNNRFLAERTGGTYSTLKVQPAELEDSGVYFCASSRLGQGGGYTFGSGTRLTVV.